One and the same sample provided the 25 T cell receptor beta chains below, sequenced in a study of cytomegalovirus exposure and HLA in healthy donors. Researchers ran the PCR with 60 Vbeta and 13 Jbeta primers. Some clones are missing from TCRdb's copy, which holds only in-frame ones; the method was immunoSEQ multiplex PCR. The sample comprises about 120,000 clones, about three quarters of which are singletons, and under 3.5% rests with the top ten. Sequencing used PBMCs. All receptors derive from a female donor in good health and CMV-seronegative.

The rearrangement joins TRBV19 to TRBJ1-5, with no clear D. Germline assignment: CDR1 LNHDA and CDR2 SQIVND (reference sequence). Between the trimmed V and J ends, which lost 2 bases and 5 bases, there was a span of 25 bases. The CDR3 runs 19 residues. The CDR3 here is CASSISPGLRPHEDQPQHF. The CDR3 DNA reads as TGTGCCAGTAGTATATCCCCCGGCCTGCGACCCCACGAGGATCAGCCCCAGCATTTT. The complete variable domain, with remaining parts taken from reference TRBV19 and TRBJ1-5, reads DGGITQSPKYLFRKEGQNVTLSCEQNLNHDAMYWYRQDPGQGLRLIYYSQIVNDFQKGDIAEGYSVSREKKESFPLTVTSAQKNPTAFYLCASSISPGLRPHEDQPQHFGDGTRLSIL.

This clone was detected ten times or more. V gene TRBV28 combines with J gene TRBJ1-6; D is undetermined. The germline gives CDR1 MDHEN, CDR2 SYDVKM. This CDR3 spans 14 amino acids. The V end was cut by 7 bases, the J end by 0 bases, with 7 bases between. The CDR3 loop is CASNPSSYNSPLHF. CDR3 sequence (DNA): TGTGCCAGCAACCCGAGCTCCTATAATTCACCCCTCCACTTT.

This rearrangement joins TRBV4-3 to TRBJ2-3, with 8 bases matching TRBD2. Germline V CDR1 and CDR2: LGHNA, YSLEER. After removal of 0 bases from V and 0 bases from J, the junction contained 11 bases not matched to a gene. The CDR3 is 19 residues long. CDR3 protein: CASSQDQGSGVFSTDTQYF. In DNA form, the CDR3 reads TGCGCCAGCAGCCAAGATCAAGGTAGCGGGGTATTTAGCACAGATACGCAGTATTTT.

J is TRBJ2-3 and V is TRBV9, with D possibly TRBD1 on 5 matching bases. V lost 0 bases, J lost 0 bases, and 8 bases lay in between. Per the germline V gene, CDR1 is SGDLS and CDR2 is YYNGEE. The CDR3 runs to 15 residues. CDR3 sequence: CASSVADSSTDTQYF. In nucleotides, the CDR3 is TGTGCCAGCAGCGTAGCAGACAGTAGCACAGATACGCAGTATTTT.

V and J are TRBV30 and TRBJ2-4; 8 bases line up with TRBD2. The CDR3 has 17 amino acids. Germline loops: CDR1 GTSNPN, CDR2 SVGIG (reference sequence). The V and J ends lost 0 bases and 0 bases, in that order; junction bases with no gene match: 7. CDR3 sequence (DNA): TGTGCCTGGAGTGTACTTAGCGGGGCCCTAGCCAAAAACATTCAGTACTTC. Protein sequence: CAWSVLSGALAKNIQYF.

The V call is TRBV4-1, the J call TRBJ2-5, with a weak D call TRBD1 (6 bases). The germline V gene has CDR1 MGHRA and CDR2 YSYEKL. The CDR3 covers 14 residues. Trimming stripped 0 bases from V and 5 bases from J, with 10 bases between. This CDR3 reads CASSQEGAEETQYF. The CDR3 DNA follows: TGCGCCAGCAGCCAAGAGGGGGCGGAGGAGACCCAGTACTTC.

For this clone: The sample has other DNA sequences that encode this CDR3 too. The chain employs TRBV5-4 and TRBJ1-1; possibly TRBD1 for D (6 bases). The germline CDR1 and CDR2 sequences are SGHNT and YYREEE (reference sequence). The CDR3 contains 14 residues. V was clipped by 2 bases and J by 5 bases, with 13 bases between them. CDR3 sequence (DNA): TGTGCCAGCAGCTTAGGGGGTGGGGATACTGAAGCTTTCTTT. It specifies CASSLGGGDTEAFF.

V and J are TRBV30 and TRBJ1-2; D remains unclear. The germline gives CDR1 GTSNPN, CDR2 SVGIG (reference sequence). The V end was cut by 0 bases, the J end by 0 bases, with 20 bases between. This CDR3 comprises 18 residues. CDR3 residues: CAWSVRGSATSPNYGYTF. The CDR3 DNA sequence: TGTGCCTGGAGTGTACGGGGTAGCGCTACCTCTCCTAACTATGGCTACACCTTC.

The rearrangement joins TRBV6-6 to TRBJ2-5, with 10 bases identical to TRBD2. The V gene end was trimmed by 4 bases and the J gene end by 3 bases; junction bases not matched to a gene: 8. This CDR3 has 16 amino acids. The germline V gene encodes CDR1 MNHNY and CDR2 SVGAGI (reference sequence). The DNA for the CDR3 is TGTGCCAGCAGTTTACATAGCGGGGGGCAAAAAGAGACCCAGTACTTC. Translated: CASSLHSGGQKETQYF.

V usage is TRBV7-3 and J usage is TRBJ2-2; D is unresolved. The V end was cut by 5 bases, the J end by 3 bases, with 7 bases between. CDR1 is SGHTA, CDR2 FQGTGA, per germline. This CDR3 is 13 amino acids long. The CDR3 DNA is TGTGCCAGCAGCCCCGAGTACACCGGGGAGCTGTTTTTT. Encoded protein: CASSPEYTGELFF. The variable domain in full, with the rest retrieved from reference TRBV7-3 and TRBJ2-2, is GAGVSQTPSNKVTEKGKYVELRCDPISGHTALYWYRQSLGQGPEFLIYFQGTGAADDSGLPNDRFFAVRPEGSVSTLKIQRTERGDSAVYLCASSPEYTGELFFGEGSRLTVL.

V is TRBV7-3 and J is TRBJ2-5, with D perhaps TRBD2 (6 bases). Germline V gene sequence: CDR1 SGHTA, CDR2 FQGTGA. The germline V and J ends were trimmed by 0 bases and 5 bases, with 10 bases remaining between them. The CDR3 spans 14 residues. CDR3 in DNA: TGTGCCAGCAGCTTAACTCTCCGGGGGGAGACCCAGTACTTC. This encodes CASSLTLRGETQYF.

In nucleotides, the CDR3 is TGTGCCAGCAGTGTAGATCGGACAGGGCTCGACGAGCAGTACTTC. Translating gives CASSVDRTGLDEQYF. V gene TRBV6-1 combines with J gene TRBJ2-5; 8 bases fit TRBD1. The J call may be incorrect, as the DNA end agrees better with TRBJ2-7. CDR1 and CDR2 from the germline V gene are MNHNS and SASEGT. This CDR3 is built from 15 residues.

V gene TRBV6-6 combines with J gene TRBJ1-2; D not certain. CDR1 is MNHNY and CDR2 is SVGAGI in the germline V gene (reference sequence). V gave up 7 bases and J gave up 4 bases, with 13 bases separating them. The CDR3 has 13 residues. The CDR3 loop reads CASISGKAYGYTF. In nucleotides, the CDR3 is TGTGCCAGCATTTCAGGAAAAGCCTATGGCTACACCTTC.

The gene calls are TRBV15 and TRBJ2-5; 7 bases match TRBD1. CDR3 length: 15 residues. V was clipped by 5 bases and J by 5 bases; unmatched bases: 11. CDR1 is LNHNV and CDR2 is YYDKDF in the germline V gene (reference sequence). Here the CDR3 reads CATSPRDRSRETQYF. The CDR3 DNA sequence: TGTGCCACCAGCCCCCGGGACAGAAGTAGGGAGACCCAGTACTTC.

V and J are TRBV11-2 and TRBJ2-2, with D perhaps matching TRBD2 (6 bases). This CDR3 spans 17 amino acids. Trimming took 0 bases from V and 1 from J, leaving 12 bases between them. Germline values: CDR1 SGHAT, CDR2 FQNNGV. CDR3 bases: TGTGCCAGCAGCTTAGATTTATGGGGGGAGAACACCGGGGAGCTGTTTTTT. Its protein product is CASSLDLWGENTGELFF.

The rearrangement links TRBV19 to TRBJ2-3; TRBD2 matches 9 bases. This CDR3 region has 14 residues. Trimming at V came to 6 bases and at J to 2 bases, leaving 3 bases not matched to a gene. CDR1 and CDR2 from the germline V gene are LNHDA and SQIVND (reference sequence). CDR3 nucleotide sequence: TGTGCCAGTAGACAGCGGGGGGTCACAGATACGCAGTATTTT. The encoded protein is CASRQRGVTDTQYF.

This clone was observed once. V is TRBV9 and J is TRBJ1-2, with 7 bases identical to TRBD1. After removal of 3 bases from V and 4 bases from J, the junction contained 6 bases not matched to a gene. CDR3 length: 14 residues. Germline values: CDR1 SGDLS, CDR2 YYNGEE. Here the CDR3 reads CASSAETGFYGYTF. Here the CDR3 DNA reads TGTGCCAGCAGCGCGGAGACAGGGTTCTATGGCTACACCTTC. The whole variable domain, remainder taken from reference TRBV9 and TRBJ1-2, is DSGVTQTPKHLITATGQRVTLRCSPRSGDLSVYWYQQSLDQGLQFLIQYYNGEERAKGNILERFSAQQFPDLHSELNLSSLELGDSALYFCASSAETGFYGYTFGSGTRLTVV.

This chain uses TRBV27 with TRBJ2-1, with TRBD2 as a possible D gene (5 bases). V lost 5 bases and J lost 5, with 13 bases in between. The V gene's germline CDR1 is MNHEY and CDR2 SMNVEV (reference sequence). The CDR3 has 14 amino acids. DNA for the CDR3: TGTGCCAGCAGTCCACTACTAGAGAACAATGAGCAGTTCTTC. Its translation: CASSPLLENNEQFF.

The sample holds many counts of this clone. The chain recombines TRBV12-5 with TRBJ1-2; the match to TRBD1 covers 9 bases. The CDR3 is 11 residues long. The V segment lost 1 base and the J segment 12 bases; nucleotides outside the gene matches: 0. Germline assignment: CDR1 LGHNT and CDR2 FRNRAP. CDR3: CASGLGQGDTF. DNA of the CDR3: TGTGCTAGTGGTTTGGGACAGGGGGACACCTTC.

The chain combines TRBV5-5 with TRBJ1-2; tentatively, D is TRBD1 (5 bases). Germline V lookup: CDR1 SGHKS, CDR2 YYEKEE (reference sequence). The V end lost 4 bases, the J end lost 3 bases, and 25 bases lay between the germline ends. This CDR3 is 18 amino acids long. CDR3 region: CASSHTWQGFTTDYGYTF. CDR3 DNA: TGTGCCAGCAGCCATACATGGCAGGGCTTCACGACGGACTATGGCTACACCTTC.

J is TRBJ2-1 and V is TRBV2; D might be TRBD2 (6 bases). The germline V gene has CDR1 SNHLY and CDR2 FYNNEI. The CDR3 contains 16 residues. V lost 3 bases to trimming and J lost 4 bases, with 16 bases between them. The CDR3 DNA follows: TGTGCCAGCAGTGATTCTTGGGGGGAAGTTTACAATGAGCAGTTCTTC. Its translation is CASSDSWGEVYNEQFF.

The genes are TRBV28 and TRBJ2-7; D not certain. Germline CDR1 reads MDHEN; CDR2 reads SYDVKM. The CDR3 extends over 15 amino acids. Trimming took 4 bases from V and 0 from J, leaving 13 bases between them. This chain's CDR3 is CASSSLSLGSYEQYF. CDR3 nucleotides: TGTGCCAGCAGTTCCTTGTCCCTAGGCTCCTACGAGCAGTACTTC.

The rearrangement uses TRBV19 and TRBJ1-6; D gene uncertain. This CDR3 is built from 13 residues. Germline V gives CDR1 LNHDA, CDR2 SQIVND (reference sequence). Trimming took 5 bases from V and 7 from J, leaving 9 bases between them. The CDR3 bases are TGTGCCAGTAGTGGCCTCTCCAATTCACCCCTCCACTTT. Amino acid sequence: CASSGLSNSPLHF.

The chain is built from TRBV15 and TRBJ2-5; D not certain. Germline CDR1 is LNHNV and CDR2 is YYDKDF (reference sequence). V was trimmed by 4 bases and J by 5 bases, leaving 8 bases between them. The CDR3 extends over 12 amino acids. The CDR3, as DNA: TGTGCCACCAGCATTCCTAAGGAGACCCAGTACTTC. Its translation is CATSIPKETQYF. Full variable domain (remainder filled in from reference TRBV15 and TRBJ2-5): DAMVIQNPRYQVTQFGKPVTLSCSQTLNHNVMYWYQQKSSQAPKLLFHYYDKDFNNEADTPDNFQSRRPNTSFCFLDIRSPGLGDTAMYLCATSIPKETQYFGPGTRLLVL.

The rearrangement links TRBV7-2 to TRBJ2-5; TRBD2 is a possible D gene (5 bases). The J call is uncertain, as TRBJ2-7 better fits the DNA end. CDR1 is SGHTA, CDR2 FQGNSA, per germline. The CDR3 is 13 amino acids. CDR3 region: CASSLRETYEQYF. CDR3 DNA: TGTGCCAGCAGCCTTAGGGAGACCTACGAGCAGTACTTC.